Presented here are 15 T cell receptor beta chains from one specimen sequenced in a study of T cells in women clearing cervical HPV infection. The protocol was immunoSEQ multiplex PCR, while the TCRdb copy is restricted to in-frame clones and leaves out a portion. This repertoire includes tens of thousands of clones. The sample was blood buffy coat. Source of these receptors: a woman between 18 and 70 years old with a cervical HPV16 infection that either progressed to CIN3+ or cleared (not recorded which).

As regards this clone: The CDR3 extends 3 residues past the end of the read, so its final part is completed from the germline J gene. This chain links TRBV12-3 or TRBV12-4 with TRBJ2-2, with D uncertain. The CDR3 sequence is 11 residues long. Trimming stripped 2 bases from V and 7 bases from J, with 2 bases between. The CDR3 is CASSLYGELFF. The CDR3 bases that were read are TGTGCCAGCAGTTTATACGGGGAG.

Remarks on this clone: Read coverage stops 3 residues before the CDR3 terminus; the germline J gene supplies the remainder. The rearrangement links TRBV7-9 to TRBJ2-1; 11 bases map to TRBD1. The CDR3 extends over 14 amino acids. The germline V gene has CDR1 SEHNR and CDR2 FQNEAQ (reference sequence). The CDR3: CSIGRDRGINEQFF. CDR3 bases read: TGTTCCATCGGACGGGACAGGGGGATTAATGAG.

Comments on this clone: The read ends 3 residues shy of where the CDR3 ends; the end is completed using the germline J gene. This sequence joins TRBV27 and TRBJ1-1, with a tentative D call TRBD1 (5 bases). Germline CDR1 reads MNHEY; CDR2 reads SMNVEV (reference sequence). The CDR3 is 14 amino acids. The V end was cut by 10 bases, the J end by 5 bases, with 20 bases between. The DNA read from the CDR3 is TGTGCCACCAGACTCCATGGGGCAGAAACTGAA. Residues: CATRLHGAETE. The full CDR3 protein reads CATRLHGAETEAFF.

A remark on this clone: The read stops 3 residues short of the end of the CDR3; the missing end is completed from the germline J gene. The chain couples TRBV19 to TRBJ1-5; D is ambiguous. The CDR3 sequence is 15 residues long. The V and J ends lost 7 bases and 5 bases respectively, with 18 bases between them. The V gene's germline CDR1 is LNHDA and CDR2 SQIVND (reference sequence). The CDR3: CASTGSVLEHQPQHF. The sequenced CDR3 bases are TGTGCCAGTACCGGGTCCGTCCTGGAGCATCAGCCC.

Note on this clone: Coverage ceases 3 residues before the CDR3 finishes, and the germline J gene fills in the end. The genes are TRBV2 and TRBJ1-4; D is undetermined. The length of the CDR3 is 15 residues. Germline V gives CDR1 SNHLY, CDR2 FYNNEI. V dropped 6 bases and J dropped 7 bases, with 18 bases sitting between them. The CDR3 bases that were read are TGTGCCAGCAGCCTAGACCGAGAAGGTGGTGAAAAA. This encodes CASSLDREGGEK. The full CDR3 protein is CASSLDREGGEKLFF.

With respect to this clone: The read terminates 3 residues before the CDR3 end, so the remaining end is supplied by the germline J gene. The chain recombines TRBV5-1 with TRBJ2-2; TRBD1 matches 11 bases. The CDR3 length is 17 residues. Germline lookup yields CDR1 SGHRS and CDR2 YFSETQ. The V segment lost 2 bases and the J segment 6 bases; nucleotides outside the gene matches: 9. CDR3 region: CASSFGTGGRASGELFF. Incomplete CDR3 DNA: TGCGCCAGCAGCTTCGGGACAGGGGGGCGTGCATCCGGGGAG.

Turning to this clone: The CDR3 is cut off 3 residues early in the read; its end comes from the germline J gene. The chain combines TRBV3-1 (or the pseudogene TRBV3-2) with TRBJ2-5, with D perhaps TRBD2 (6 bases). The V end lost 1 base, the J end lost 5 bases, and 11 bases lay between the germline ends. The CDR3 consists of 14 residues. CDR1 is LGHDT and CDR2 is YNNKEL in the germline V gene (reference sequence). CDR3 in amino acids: CASSQGGEVETQYF. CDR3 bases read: TGTGCCAGCAGCCAAGGCGGGGAGGTTGAGACC.

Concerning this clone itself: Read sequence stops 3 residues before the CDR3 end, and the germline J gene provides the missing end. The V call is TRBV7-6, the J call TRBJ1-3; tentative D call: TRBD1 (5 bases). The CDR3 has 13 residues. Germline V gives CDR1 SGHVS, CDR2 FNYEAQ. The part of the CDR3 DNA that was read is TGTGCCAGCAGCTTAACGCTGGGGGGGACC. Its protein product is CASSLTLGGT. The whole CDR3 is CASSLTLGGTIYF. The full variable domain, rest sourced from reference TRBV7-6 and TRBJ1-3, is GAGVSQSPRYKVTKRGQDVALRCDPISGHVSLYWYRQALGQGPEFLTYFNYEAQQDKSGLPNDRFSAERPEGSISTLTIQRTEQRDSAMYRCASSLTLGGTIYFGEGSWLTVV.

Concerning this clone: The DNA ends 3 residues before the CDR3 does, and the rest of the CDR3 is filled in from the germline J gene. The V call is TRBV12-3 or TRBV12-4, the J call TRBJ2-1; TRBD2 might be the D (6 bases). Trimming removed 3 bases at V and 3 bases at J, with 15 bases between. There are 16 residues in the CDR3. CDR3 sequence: CASSFGAGRDYNEQFF. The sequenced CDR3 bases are TGTGCCAGCAGTTTTGGGGCGGGGCGGGACTACAATGAG.

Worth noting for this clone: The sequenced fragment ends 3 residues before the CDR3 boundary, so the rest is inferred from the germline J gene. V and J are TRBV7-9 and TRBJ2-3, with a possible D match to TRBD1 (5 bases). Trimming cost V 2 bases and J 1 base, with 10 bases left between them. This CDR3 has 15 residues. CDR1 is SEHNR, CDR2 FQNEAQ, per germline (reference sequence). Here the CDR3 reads CASSLQGPGTDTQYF. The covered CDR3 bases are TGTGCCAGCAGCTTACAGGGCCCTGGCACAGATACG.

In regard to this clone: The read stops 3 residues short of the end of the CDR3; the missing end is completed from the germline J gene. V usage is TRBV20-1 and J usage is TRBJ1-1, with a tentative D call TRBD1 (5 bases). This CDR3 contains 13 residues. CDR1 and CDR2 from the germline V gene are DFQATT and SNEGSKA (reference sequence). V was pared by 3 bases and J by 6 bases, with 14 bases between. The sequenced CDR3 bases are TGCAGTGCTAGGAGAGGGGTGGGTGCTGAA. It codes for CSARRGVGAE. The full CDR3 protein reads CSARRGVGAEAFF.

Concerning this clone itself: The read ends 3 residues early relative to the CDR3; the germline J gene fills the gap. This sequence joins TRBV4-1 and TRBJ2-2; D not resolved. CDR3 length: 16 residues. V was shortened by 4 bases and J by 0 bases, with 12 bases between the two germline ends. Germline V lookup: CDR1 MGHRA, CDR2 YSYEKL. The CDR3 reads CASSPPTSANTGELFF. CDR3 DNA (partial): TGCGCCAGCAGCCCTCCGACTTCGGCGAACACCGGGGAG.

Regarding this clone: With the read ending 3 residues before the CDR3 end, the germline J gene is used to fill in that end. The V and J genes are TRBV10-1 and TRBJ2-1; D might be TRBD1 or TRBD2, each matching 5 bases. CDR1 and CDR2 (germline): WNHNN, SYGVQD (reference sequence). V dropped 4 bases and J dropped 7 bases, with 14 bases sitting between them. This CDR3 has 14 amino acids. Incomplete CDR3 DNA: TGCGCCAGCAGTGTAAAAGCCGAGGGGAATGAG. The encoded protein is CASSVKAEGNE. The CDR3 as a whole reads CASSVKAEGNEQFF.

The DNA read from the CDR3 is TGTGCCAGCAGTTTAGGCCTTGTGAACGATGGC. Encoded protein: CASSLGLVNDG. The CDR3 as a whole reads CASSLGLVNDGYTF. V usage is TRBV28 and J usage is TRBJ1-2; D remains unclear. The sequence runs out 3 residues before the end of the CDR3; the remainder is reconstructed from the germline J gene. Germline loops: CDR1 MDHEN, CDR2 SYDVKM. Deletions cut 2 bases from V and 6 bases from J, with 13 bases between. CDR3 length equals 14 residues.

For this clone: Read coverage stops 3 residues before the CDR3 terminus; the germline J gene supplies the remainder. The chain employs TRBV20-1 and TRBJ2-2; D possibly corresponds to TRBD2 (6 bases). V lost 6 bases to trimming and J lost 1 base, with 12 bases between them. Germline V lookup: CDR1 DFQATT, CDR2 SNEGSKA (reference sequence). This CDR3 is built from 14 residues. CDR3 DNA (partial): TGCAGTGCCTGGGACTCCAGGAACACCGGGGAG. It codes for CSAWDSRNTGE. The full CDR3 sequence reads CSAWDSRNTGELFF.